A single sample is the source of the 6 T cell receptor beta chains below, sequenced in a study of blood T cell repertoires in COVID-19. Produced via immunoSEQ multiplex PCR; TCRdb's table is partial and in-frame only. The sample consists of 100,000 or so clones, approximately 87% of them appearing once. The sample comprised peripheral blood. The origin of the receptors is a woman aged 25 to 39 with acute or convalescent COVID-19.

The chain carries TRBV28 and TRBJ1-1, with D perhaps TRBD1 (5 bases). The CDR3 is 15 residues long. The V end was cut by 5 bases, the J end by 4 bases, with 17 bases between. The germline V gene has CDR1 MDHEN and CDR2 SYDVKM. The CDR3 DNA reads as TGTGCCAGCAGTCTACCCCTTCAGGGAAGCACTGAAGCTTTCTTT. As protein: CASSLPLQGSTEAFF.

The chain is built from TRBV24-1 and TRBJ1-1; a possible D gene is TRBD1 (5 bases). CDR3 length: 15 residues. The V and J ends lost 4 bases and 5 bases respectively, with 16 bases between them. Germline CDR1 and CDR2: KGHDR and SFDVKD. In nucleotides, the CDR3 is TGTGCCACCAGTGACCCCAAGTCAGGGAATACTGAAGCTTTCTTT. Translated, it gives CATSDPKSGNTEAFF.

The gene calls are TRBV9 and TRBJ2-2; D may be TRBD2 (5 bases). Trimming removed 4 bases at V and 5 bases at J, with 12 bases between. Germline V CDR1 and CDR2: SGDLS, YYNGEE. This CDR3 is 14 amino acids long. The CDR3 DNA follows: TGTGCCAGCAGCACCCCAAGGGAGACCGGGGAGCTGTTTTTT. This sequence encodes CASSTPRETGELFF.

The chain couples TRBV15 to TRBJ2-5; 11 nucleotides line up with TRBD2. The CDR3 sequence is 19 residues long. The junction had 20 bases not matched to a gene; V was cut back by 8 bases and J by 3 bases. Germline-derived CDR1 and CDR2 are LNHNV and YYDKDF (reference sequence). CDR3 bases: TGTGCCACCCGTCGGGCCCCGGGCGGGCTAGCGGGGGGTAAAGAGACCCAGTACTTC. It yields the protein CATRRAPGGLAGGKETQYF.

This clone came up a few times. This chain uses TRBV11-2 with TRBJ2-1; 9 bases are shared with TRBD1. Germline V gene sequence: CDR1 SGHAT, CDR2 FQNNGV. V lost 5 bases, J lost 6 bases, and 8 bases stayed unmatched. The CDR3 loop spans 15 amino acids. CDR3 in amino acids: CASSTRTGAVNEQFF. DNA of the CDR3: TGTGCCAGCAGCACCAGGACAGGGGCGGTCAATGAGCAGTTCTTC.

V usage is TRBV27 and J usage is TRBJ1-1; 7 bases match TRBD1. The V segment lost 0 bases and the J segment 1 base; nucleotides outside the gene matches: 5. The CDR3 has 16 amino acids. CDR1 and CDR2 (germline): MNHEY, SMNVEV (reference sequence). CDR3 sequence (DNA): TGTGCCAGCAGTTTATCCTGGGGACAGCCGAACACTGAAGCTTTCTTT. Its protein is CASSLSWGQPNTEAFF.